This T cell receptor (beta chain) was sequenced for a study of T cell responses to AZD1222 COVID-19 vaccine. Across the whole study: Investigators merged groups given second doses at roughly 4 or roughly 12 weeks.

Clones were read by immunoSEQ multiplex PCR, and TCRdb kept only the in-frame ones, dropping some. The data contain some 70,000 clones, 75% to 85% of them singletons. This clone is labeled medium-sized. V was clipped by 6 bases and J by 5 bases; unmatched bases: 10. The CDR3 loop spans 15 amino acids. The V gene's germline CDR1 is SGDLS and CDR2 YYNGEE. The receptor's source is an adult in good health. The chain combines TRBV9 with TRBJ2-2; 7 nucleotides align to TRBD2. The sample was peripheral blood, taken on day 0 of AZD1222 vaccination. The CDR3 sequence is CASKGTGGATGELFF. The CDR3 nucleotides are TGTGCCAGCAAAGGTACGGGAGGAGCTACCGGGGAGCTGTTTTTT.